The rows below give T cell receptor beta chains drawn from one sample of a study of blood T cell repertoires in COVID-19. Clones were sequenced by immunoSEQ multiplex PCR, and TCRdb holds only the in-frame ones, with some missing. The sample has over 150,000 clones; over 70% are singletons. The sequencing sample was made of peripheral blood. These receptors originate from a woman in her thirties or forties with COVID-19, enrolled during active disease. Each CDR3 is given with its conserved first and last residue. The D gene is left open where the match is weak. Clone size is shown for a subset of rows, as once, few, many or a class of expanded clone.

v_gene	abundance	len	j_gene	d_gene	CDR3nt	CDR3aa
TRBV5-1	.	13	TRBJ1-1	.	TGCGCCAGCAGCTTGACAGCGGGCACTGAAGCTTTCTTT	CASSLTAGTEAFF
TRBV27	.	17	TRBJ2-1	TRBD2	TGTGCCAGCAGTTTTGAGCTCCTAGCGGGGGGGGGCAATGAGCAGTTCTTC	CASSFELLAGGGNEQFF
TRBV5-6	.	16	TRBJ1-5	.	TGTGCCAGCAGCGAACAGGGATCGGGTCAAAATCAGCCCCAGCATTTT	CASSEQGSGQNQPQHF
TRBV2	few	13	TRBJ1-2	TRBD1	TGTGCCAGCAGTACGACAGGGATGAATGGCTACACCTTC	CASSTTGMNGYTF
TRBV24-1	.	11	TRBJ1-1	.	TGTGCCAGTACAGGTAACACTGAAGCTTTCTTT	CASTGNTEAFF
TRBV15	.	13	TRBJ1-2	.	TGTGCCACCACGAGGGGGGGAAGCGGAGGCTACACCTTC	CATTRGGSGGYTF
TRBV27	.	13	TRBJ2-7	.	TGTGCCAGCAGCTGGACTTATACCTACGAGCAGTACTTC	CASSWTYTYEQYF
TRBV29-1	.	15	TRBJ2-7	TRBD2	TGCAGCGTTGAAGATACGGGCGGGAGCTCCTACGAGCAGTACTTC	CSVEDTGGSSYEQYF
TRBV27	few	15	TRBJ1-2	.	TGTGCCAGCAGTCCCTTTCCGAGTGCGGCCTATGGCTACACCTTC	CASSPFPSAAYGYTF
TRBV19	.	15	TRBJ2-1	TRBD2	TGTGCCAGTAGTAAGTCTAGCGGGGCAGCGAATGAGCAGTTCTTC	CASSKSSGAANEQFF
TRBV7-2	.	15	TRBJ2-5	.	TGTGCCAGCAGTGGAGGGGGCGCCGCTGAAGAGACCCAGTACTTC	CASSGGGAAEETQYF
TRBV7-6	.	14	TRBJ2-7	.	TGTGCCAGCAGCAGGACAGCGGCCGGGGACGAGCAGTACTTC	CASSRTAAGDEQYF
TRBV9	.	14	TRBJ1-3	.	TGTGCCAGCAGCTGGGACAAAAGGGGAAACACCATATATTTT	CASSWDKRGNTIYF
TRBV5-1	once	15	TRBJ2-2	.	TGCGCCAGCAGCTTGGGCACTAGCACCACCGGGGAGCTGTTTTTT	CASSLGTSTTGELFF
TRBV7-3	.	12	TRBJ2-7	.	TGTGCCAGCAGCTCACAGGGCTACGAGCAGTACTTC	CASSSQGYEQYF
TRBV6-2/TRBV6-3	.	14	TRBJ2-1	.	TGTGCCAGCAGTTACGGGGGGGCTTACAATGAGCAGTTCTTC	CASSYGGAYNEQFF
TRBV11-3	.	14	TRBJ1-1	.	TGTGCCAGCAGCTCCCGGGGGGGGAACACTGAAGCTTTCTTT	CASSSRGGNTEAFF
TRBV7-9	.	13	TRBJ1-2	.	TGTGCCAGCACCCTCATGGAGAACTATGGCTACACCTTC	CASTLMENYGYTF
TRBV11-2	.	15	TRBJ2-6	TRBD1	TGTGCCAGCAGCTCACAGGGGGCTGGGGCCAACGTCCTGACTTTC	CASSSQGAGANVLTF
TRBV6-5	.	14	TRBJ1-4	TRBD1	TGTGCCAGCAGACCTACAGGGGGGAGTGAAAAACTGTTTTTT	CASRPTGGSEKLFF
TRBV7-3	.	17	TRBJ2-1	TRBD2	TGTGCCAGCAGTCGCGAAGTACAGCGGGAGGCCATCAATGAGCAGTTCTTC	CASSREVQREAINEQFF
TRBV15	.	16	TRBJ2-3	TRBD2	TGTGCCACCAGCCATGGACTAGCGGCAATCACAGATACGCAGTATTTT	CATSHGLAAITDTQYF
TRBV27	.	15	TRBJ2-7	.	TGTGCCAGCAGTTTACGAGGGGTAGCGGCCTACGAGCAGTACTTC	CASSLRGVAAYEQYF
TRBV7-6	.	14	TRBJ2-5	.	TGTGCCAGCAGCTACAGGAGGGTCCGGGAGACCCAGTACTTC	CASSYRRVRETQYF
TRBV27	.	15	TRBJ2-1	TRBD2	TGTGCCAGCAGTTCCCCGGGGGGGGGCTACAATGAGCAGTTCTTC	CASSSPGGGYNEQFF
TRBV7-9	.	18	TRBJ2-2	TRBD1	TGTGCCAGCAGCTCCCCGAGGACAGGGGATCAGGTGGCCGGGGAGCTGTTTTTT	CASSSPRTGDQVAGELFF
TRBV7-2	.	14	TRBJ1-2	.	TGTGCCAGCAGCTCCCCCGGGAGAAGCCATGGCTACACCTTC	CASSSPGRSHGYTF
TRBV6-2/TRBV6-3	.	15	TRBJ1-5	TRBD1	TGTGCCAGCAGCGACCCAGGGGGCTGGAATCAGCCCCAGCATTTT	CASSDPGGWNQPQHF
TRBV7-3	.	13	TRBJ1-2	.	TGTGCCAGCAGAGCTACAGGGCAGAGTGGCTACACCTTC	CASRATGQSGYTF
TRBV10-3	.	15	TRBJ1-5	.	TGTGCCATCAGTGACCCATTACTCCCCAATCAGCCCCAGCATTTT	CAISDPLLPNQPQHF
TRBV9	.	14	TRBJ1-2	.	TGTGCCAGCAGCCCAAAAGACCGGGACACCGGCTACACCTTC	CASSPKDRDTGYTF
TRBV6-5	.	14	TRBJ2-7	TRBD1	TGTGCCAGCAGTTTTCCGGGACAGGGAAGCGAGCAGTACTTC	CASSFPGQGSEQYF
TRBV4-1	.	15	TRBJ2-1	.	TGCGCCAGCAGCCAAGTGAAGGGGGTCCACAATGAGCAGTTCTTC	CASSQVKGVHNEQFF
TRBV6-5	.	13	TRBJ1-4	.	TGTGCCAGCAGGGCAGGGAGGTGGCAGGAACTGTTTTTT	CASRAGRWQELFF
TRBV6-5	once	16	TRBJ1-5	.	TGTGCCAGCAGTTACCCTAATAAGGAGGGCAATCAGCCCCAGCATTTT	CASSYPNKEGNQPQHF